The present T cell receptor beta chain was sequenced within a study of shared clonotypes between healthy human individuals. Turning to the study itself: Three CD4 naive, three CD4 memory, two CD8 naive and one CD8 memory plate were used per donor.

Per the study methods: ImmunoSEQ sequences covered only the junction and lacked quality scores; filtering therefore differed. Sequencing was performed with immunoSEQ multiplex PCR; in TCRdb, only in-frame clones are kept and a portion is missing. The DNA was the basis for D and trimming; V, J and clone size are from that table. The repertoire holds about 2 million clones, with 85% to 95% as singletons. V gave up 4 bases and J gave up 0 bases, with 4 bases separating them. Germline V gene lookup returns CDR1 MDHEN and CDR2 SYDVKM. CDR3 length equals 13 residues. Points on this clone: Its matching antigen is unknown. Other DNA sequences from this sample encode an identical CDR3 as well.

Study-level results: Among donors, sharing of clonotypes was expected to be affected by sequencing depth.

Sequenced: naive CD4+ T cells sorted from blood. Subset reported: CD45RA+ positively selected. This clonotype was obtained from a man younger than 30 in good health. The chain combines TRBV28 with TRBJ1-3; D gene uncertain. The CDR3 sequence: CASSSPSGNTIYF. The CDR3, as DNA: TGTGCCAGCAGTTCCCCCTCTGGAAACACCATATATTTT.